The present TCR beta chain was sequenced within a study of CD8 T cells in ankylosing spondylitis. Study-wide results and caveats: Typical of ankylosing spondylitis blood, it appeared, was a TCR beta motif of under 10 highly homologous variants.

Details on this clonotype: The target antigen is unknown.

TCRdb re-analysed the 5' RACE reads in MiXCR, keeping a single row per CDR3 protein. Of about 330,000 distinct CDR3 sequences in the sample, roughly 8% were seen once. Germline assignment: CDR1 SNHLY and CDR2 FYNNEI. The CDR3 sequence is 16 residues long. The germline V and J ends were trimmed by 6 bases and 6 bases, with 20 bases remaining between them. V is TRBV2 and J is TRBJ1-4; no reliable D call. The TCR sequence derives from a male donor with ankylosing spondylitis. The sample consisted of blood, either unsorted or a sorted T cell fraction (not recorded which). CDR3 sequence (DNA): TGTGCCAGCAGCAGTAGACCGTCCCGGCGGGATGAAAAACTGTTTTTT. Translation gives CASSSRPSRRDEKLFF.